One and the same sample provided the 5 T cell receptor beta chains below, sequenced in a study of blood T cell repertoires in COVID-19. The method was immunoSEQ multiplex PCR; TCRdb's version includes in-frame clones alone and lacks a portion of them. This table has 110,000 or so clones, about 88% appearing once. Specimen: peripheral blood. The receptors were gathered from a woman in her seventies who had recovered from COVID-19.

Of note for this clone: This sample also contains other DNA sequences that code for the same CDR3. The chain couples TRBV5-1 to TRBJ2-5, with 7 bases fitting TRBD2. V dropped 4 bases and J dropped 4; count of bases not matched to a gene: 7. This CDR3 contains 14 residues. In germline, CDR1 is SGHRS, CDR2 YFSETQ. The CDR3 nucleotides are TGCGCCAGCAGCCCAGGTCCGGGGGGAGAGACCCAGTACTTC. The encoded protein is CASSPGPGGETQYF.

The chain uses TRBV7-2 and TRBJ2-1, with D possibly matching TRBD2 (6 bases). From germline, CDR1 is SGHTA and CDR2 FQGNSA. CDR3 length equals 15 residues. With 1 base removed from V and 7 bases from J, the gap between germline ends came to 14 bases. The CDR3 loop is CASSLESGRGNEQFF. The CDR3 DNA is TGTGCCAGCAGCTTAGAGTCGGGGCGGGGTAATGAGCAGTTCTTC. The full variable domain, completed using reference TRBV7-2 and TRBJ2-1, is GAGVSQSPSNKVTEKGKDVELRCDPISGHTALYWYRQSLGQGLEFLIYFQGNSAPDKSGLPSDRFSAERTGGSVSTLTIQRTQQEDSAVYLCASSLESGRGNEQFFGPGTRLTVL.

This clone was detected only once. This chain connects TRBV5-1 to TRBJ2-6; 7 nucleotides align to TRBD1. This CDR3 is 15 amino acids long. Germline V gives CDR1 SGHRS, CDR2 YFSETQ. Trimming removed 5 bases from V and 0 bases from J; junction bases left unmatched: 2. The chain's CDR3 is CASRPGGSGANVLTF. In DNA form, the CDR3 reads TGCGCCAGCAGACCAGGGGGCTCTGGGGCCAACGTCCTGACTTTC. The full variable domain, rest sourced from reference TRBV5-1 and TRBJ2-6, is KAGVTQTPRYLIKTRGQQVTLSCSPISGHRSVSWYQQTPGQGLQFLFEYFSETQRNKGNFPGRFSGRQFSNSRSEMNVSTLELGDSALYLCASRPGGSGANVLTFGAGSRLTVL.

V gene TRBV28 combines with J gene TRBJ1-6; D uncertain. CDR1 and CDR2 from the germline V gene are MDHEN and SYDVKM. Trimming took off 8 bases at V and 10 bases at J, with 24 bases between the two ends. CDR3 length: 16 amino acids. The CDR3 is CASSKSFMQAGSPLHF. Written as DNA, the CDR3 is TGTGCCAGCTCAAAATCGTTCATGCAGGCGGGGTCACCCCTCCACTTT. The full variable domain, completed using reference TRBV28 and TRBJ1-6, is DVKVTQSSRYLVKRTGEKVFLECVQDMDHENMFWYRQDPGLGLRLIYFSYDVKMKEKGDIPEGYSVSREKKERFSLILESASTNQTSMYLCASSKSFMQAGSPLHFGNGTRLTVT.

The chain joins TRBV11-2 to TRBJ1-3; D possibly corresponds to TRBD1 (5 bases). The V end lost 4 bases, the J end lost 6 bases, and 13 bases lay between the germline ends. Germline lookup yields CDR1 SGHAT and CDR2 FQNNGV. This CDR3 contains 14 residues. CDR3 in DNA: TGTGCCAGCAGCTGGGGGGTCGCCGTAAACACCATATATTTT. Translated: CASSWGVAVNTIYF.